These 20 T cell receptor beta chains originate from one sample sequenced in a study of shared clonotypes between healthy human individuals. The assay was immunoSEQ multiplex PCR, and TCRdb's table has in-frame clones only and misses some. This repertoire shows roughly 1.4 million clones, 98% found once; its top ten account for over 0.3%. The material sequenced was naive CD4+ T cells sorted from blood. Subset denoted: CD45RA+ positively selected. These receptors were collected from a man aged 25 to 40 in good health.

Here the CDR3 DNA reads TGTGCCAGCAGCTTAATAGGGGGTGAAGCTTTCTTT. Translated, it gives CASSLIGGEAFF. The chain uses TRBV7-9 and TRBJ1-1; possibly TRBD1 for D (6 bases). The CDR3 is 12 amino acids. Germline assignment: CDR1 SEHNR and CDR2 FQNEAQ (reference sequence). The V end was cut by 2 bases, the J end by 7 bases, with 8 bases between.

V usage is TRBV10-3 and J usage is TRBJ2-3; a weak D match, TRBD1 (6 bases). This CDR3 is built from 14 residues. Germline CDR1 is ENHRY and CDR2 is SYGVKD. Trimming pared 3 bases from V and 6 bases from J, leaving 13 bases between. The CDR3 bases are TGTGCCATCAGTGACAGGGGCCCTTGGGATACGCAGTATTTT. Its protein product is CAISDRGPWDTQYF.

This chain links TRBV4-3 with TRBJ2-2; 10 bases match TRBD1. Germline CDR1 LGHNA, CDR2 YSLEER. V shed 3 bases, J shed 8 bases, and the junction held 12 bases outside the gene matches. This CDR3 comprises 17 residues. The CDR3 bases are TGCGCCAGCAGCCAGTTTCAGGGACAGGGGTTGGCGGGGGAGCTGTTTTTT. Its protein product is CASSQFQGQGLAGELFF.

This chain links TRBV6-4 with TRBJ2-1, with TRBD2 matching 10 bases. Germline values: CDR1 MRHNA, CDR2 SNTAGT. V trimming: 6 bases; J trimming: 7 bases; junction bases outside the gene matches: 24. The CDR3 is 20 amino acids. The CDR3 protein is CASSRTVIRASGRLGNEQFF. The CDR3 region has the DNA TGTGCCAGCAGCAGGACGGTGATCAGGGCTAGCGGGAGACTAGGGAATGAGCAGTTCTTC.

The chain links TRBV6-1 to TRBJ2-2; 7 bases line up with TRBD1. With V trimmed by 6 bases and J by 0 bases, 4 bases remained unmatched. The CDR3 contains 15 residues. CDR1 is MNHNS and CDR2 is SASEGT in the germline V gene. The CDR3: CASRTTGTNTGELFF. The CDR3 coding sequence is TGTGCCAGCAGGACGACAGGGACGAACACCGGGGAGCTGTTTTTT.

This clone is a singleton in its sample. V usage is TRBV5-5 and J usage is TRBJ2-3; D possibly matches TRBD1 or TRBD2 (5 bases each). Germline lookup yields CDR1 SGHKS and CDR2 YYEKEE (reference sequence). Between the trimmed V and J ends, which lost 4 bases and 5 bases, there was a span of 20 bases. The CDR3 length is 16 residues. The chain's CDR3 is CASSPPGRRSKDTQYF. The CDR3 DNA reads TGTGCCAGCAGCCCACCGGGACGACGGTCAAAAGATACGCAGTATTTT.

This rearrangement joins TRBV11-3 to TRBJ2-2; D is uncertain. The V and J ends lost 3 bases and 3 bases respectively, with 5 bases between them. Per germline, CDR1 SGHNT and CDR2 YENEEA. The CDR3 spans 13 residues. The CDR3 here is CASSFTYTGELFF. CDR3 nucleotide sequence: TGTGCCAGCAGCTTTACTTACACCGGGGAGCTGTTTTTT.

In its sample, this clone was seen once. The chain carries TRBV5-1 and TRBJ2-3; no definite D call. V gave up 1 base and J gave up 2 bases, with 8 bases separating them. The CDR3 is made up of 14 amino acids. Germline V CDR1 and CDR2: SGHRS, YFSETQ. The CDR3 spells CASSLILDTDTQYF. DNA for the CDR3: TGCGCCAGCAGCTTGATTCTTGACACAGATACGCAGTATTTT.

For this clone: Different DNA sequences within this sample yield the same CDR3. The chain is built from TRBV5-1 and TRBJ2-1, with TRBD1 matching over 9 bases. CDR1 and CDR2 from the germline V gene are SGHRS and YFSETQ. With V trimmed by 0 bases and J by 6 bases, 1 base remained unmatched. The CDR3 is 14 amino acids. The DNA for the CDR3 is TGCGCCAGCAGCTTGGCGGGACAGGGCAATGAGCAGTTCTTC. The encoded protein is CASSLAGQGNEQFF.

V usage is TRBV28 and J usage is TRBJ2-7; D might be TRBD1 or TRBD2, each matching 5 bases. The CDR3 covers 14 residues. Trimming shortened V by 3 bases and J by 5 bases, and 14 bases separated the two germline ends. The germline V gene has CDR1 MDHEN and CDR2 SYDVKM. The CDR3 DNA reads as TGTGCCAGCAGTTTTCGGCAGGGAGTGCACGAGCAGTACTTC. It codes for CASSFRQGVHEQYF.

This chain uses TRBV29-1 with TRBJ2-1; TRBD2 matches at 12 bases. CDR1 is SQVTM and CDR2 is ANQGSEA in the germline V gene. This CDR3 region has 16 residues. J gave up 1 base and V 3 bases, and 4 bases lay outside the gene matches. CDR3 loop: CSVELAGGKSYNEQFF. CDR3 DNA: TGCAGCGTTGAGCTAGCGGGAGGGAAGTCCTACAATGAGCAGTTCTTC.

The chain couples TRBV7-9 to TRBJ2-1; the match to TRBD2 covers 11 bases. V trimming: 5 bases; J trimming: 0 bases; junction bases outside the gene matches: 6. This CDR3 region has 17 residues. Germline assignment: CDR1 SEHNR and CDR2 FQNEAQ (reference sequence). The CDR3 DNA sequence: TGTGCCAGCAGCACGGGACTAGCGGATACCTCCTACAATGAGCAGTTCTTC. It translates to CASSTGLADTSYNEQFF.

This chain connects TRBV19 to TRBJ1-2; tentatively, D is TRBD1 (6 bases). Trimming cost V 4 bases and J 3 bases, with 15 bases left between them. CDR1 is LNHDA, CDR2 SQIVND, per germline (reference sequence). CDR3 length: 15 residues. Here the CDR3 reads CASSTRNREHYGYTF. In DNA, the CDR3 is TGTGCCAGTAGTACGCGAAACAGGGAGCACTATGGCTACACCTTC.

The chain combines TRBV5-1 with TRBJ2-7, with 9 bases that match TRBD2. In germline, CDR1 is SGHRS, CDR2 YFSETQ. With V trimmed by 0 bases and J by 6 bases, 7 bases remained unmatched. This CDR3 contains 15 residues. This CDR3 is CASSLAGGRAPEQYF. In DNA, the CDR3 is TGCGCCAGCAGCTTGGCCGGCGGGAGGGCCCCCGAGCAGTACTTC.

J is TRBJ2-7 and V is TRBV15, with TRBD1 identical over 9 bases. Per germline, CDR1 LNHNV and CDR2 YYDKDF (reference sequence). This CDR3 is 15 amino acids long. V shed 5 bases and J 7 bases; nucleotides not matched to a gene: 12. This CDR3 is CATSGNRDRVWEQYF. Written as DNA, the CDR3 is TGTGCCACCAGCGGAAACCGGGACAGGGTCTGGGAGCAGTACTTC.

V is TRBV7-2 and J is TRBJ2-7; 8 bases line up with TRBD1. The length of the CDR3 is 14 residues. Per germline, CDR1 SGHTA and CDR2 FQGNSA. V shed 6 bases and J 6 bases; nucleotides not matched to a gene: 10. CDR3 DNA sequence: TGTGCCAGCAGGCGACAGGGGAATCGAGGCGAGCAGTACTTC. This encodes CASRRQGNRGEQYF.

This chain connects TRBV7-8 to TRBJ2-7; D not resolved. With 2 bases removed from V and 7 bases from J, the gap between germline ends came to 12 bases. This CDR3 has 13 amino acids. Germline CDR1 and CDR2: SGHVS and FQNEAQ. The CDR3 reads CASSLLGIGEQYF. Here the CDR3 DNA reads TGTGCCAGCAGCTTACTGGGAATCGGGGAGCAGTACTTC.

This chain connects TRBV9 to TRBJ2-7; 8 bases map to TRBD2. The CDR3 is made up of 16 amino acids. Trimming removed 0 bases from V and 2 bases from J; junction bases left unmatched: 7. Per the germline V gene, CDR1 is SGDLS and CDR2 is YYNGEE. The CDR3 nucleotides are TGTGCCAGCAGCGTAGGGGATAGCGGGGTAACCTACGAGCAGTACTTC. It is translated as CASSVGDSGVTYEQYF.

J is TRBJ2-4 and V is TRBV6-1, with 7 positions matching TRBD1. The germline V gene has CDR1 MNHNS and CDR2 SASEGT. CDR3 size: 15 residues. V lost 7 bases and J lost 7; bases outside the gene matches: 13. The CDR3 DNA follows: TGTGCCAGCACTATTGGGACAGACCGTCGGAACATTCAGTACTTC. It codes for CASTIGTDRRNIQYF.

The chain couples TRBV6-5 to TRBJ1-1; no clear D gene. V shed 2 bases and J shed 1 base, with 8 bases lying between them. Germline V lookup: CDR1 MNHEY, CDR2 SVGAGI. The CDR3 spans 14 residues. This CDR3 is CASSYGQTNTEAFF. Written as DNA, the CDR3 is TGTGCCAGCAGTTACGGGCAGACGAACACTGAAGCTTTCTTT.